The subject of this entry is one TCR beta chain. This receptor's antigen is unknown. No base quality information exists; no much larger clone differs at one position. From a lookup of the germline V gene, CDR1 and CDR2 are SGDLS and YYNGEE. V is reduced by 0 bases and J by 1 base, leaving a spacing of 4 bases between them. The cysteine opens and the phenylalanine closes a CDR3 of 13 amino acids. Of all the DNA, just the CDR3 is kept, 39 bases in frame from base 1. This record comes from a study of post-analysis software for immune sequencing data (dated by TCRdb to the mid-2010s). Notes on the research overall: Relapsing-remitting, secondary progressive and progressive-relapsing multiple sclerosis were recorded as disease courses, and subtype annotation was lacking for some patients. Patient repertoires were compared against ten to eleven previously published healthy control repertoires from donors aged 6 to 25 years. A subset of samples was prepared in parallel using single-end sample barcoding, then pooled and co-amplified after Illumina adapter ligation. General study outcomes and caveats: The multiple sclerosis patient group was slightly younger than the control group. Patients showed significantly higher frequencies than controls for roughly five TRBV segments, among them TRBV5-6, TRBV5-1 and TRBV20-1. Compared with controls, multiple sclerosis patients had significantly lower normalized Chao1 diversity, a finding suggesting substantial peripheral T-cell clonal expansion. Direct clustering with F measure showed strong co-clustering of samples prepared in the same batch, prompting a batch-effect correction.

The library relied on PCR. TCRdb records Illumina HiSeq 2500 as the sequencer. Unique molecular identifiers were incorporated into TCR beta cDNA libraries to reduce PCR and sequencing biases. Some 500,000 cDNA molecules were obtained for every 1 to 10 million input T cells, so each molecule roughly corresponded to one T cell. The patient libraries were prepared and sequenced using the same protocol as the earlier healthy control dataset. Samples belonging to the same batch were prepared together, multiplexed and sequenced on a shared HiSeq lane. The source study handled its data this way. MIGEC was used to process the raw barcoded reads, and molecular identifier groups with only a single read were discarded before consensus assembly and CDR3 extraction. Clonotype tables were post-analysed with VDJtools, normalizing diversity by down-sampling all datasets to the smallest sample size. To correct batch-related cross-sample contamination, repertoire overlap clustering matched CDR3 amino acid sequences but not nucleotide sequences. The raw public reads went through TCRdb reprocessing: fastp at Q25, MiXCR clone calling, in-frame beta chains kept. Entries that share a CDR3 protein sequence are merged under the most common genes and DNA. In this record, the V and J calls reflect TCRdb's handling and not the investigators' own analysis. Within this sample are hundreds of thousands of distinct CDR3 sequences, with less than 40% of them counted one time only. Together, the top ten hold approximately 7.7% of the sample.

TCR beta repertoires were profiled from peripheral blood of more than ten young patients with multiple sclerosis to demonstrate the VDJtools post-analysis software. The multiple sclerosis patients were children and adolescents between roughly 6 and 17 years of age. The sequence joins TRBV9 to TRBJ1-2; the D gene cannot be resolved reliably. The specimen sequenced was blood. The TCR originated in a girl aged 2-10 years with multiple sclerosis. The CDR3 protein: CASSVGINYGYTF. The nucleotides are TGTGCCAGCAGCGTAGGGATTAACTATGGCTACACCTTC.